The 8 T cell receptor beta chains below were found in one sample sequenced in a study of TIL therapy for anti-PD-1-resistant metastatic lung cancer. The time point was: pre-treatment sample, taken before nivolumab and TIL therapy. The libraries were made with immunoSEQ v3. Sequencing used immunoSEQ multiplex PCR; TCRdb keeps in-frame clones, though not all of them. The data show approximately 30,000 clones, 74% seen once. Sequencing was performed on blood, taken at baseline. The source is a woman aged 30 to 85 with non-small cell lung cancer.

The table lists this clone with a few counts. V usage is TRBV6-5 and J usage is TRBJ2-7; D gene uncertain. The CDR3 contains 13 residues. The germline V gene has CDR1 MNHEY and CDR2 SVGAGI. With 4 bases removed from V and 0 bases from J, the gap between germline ends came to 7 bases. Here the CDR3 DNA reads TGTGCCAGCAGTTTTGGAGACTCCTACGAGCAGTACTTC. Protein sequence: CASSFGDSYEQYF.

By its share, this clone is medium-sized (0.01 to 0.1%). The chain uses TRBV27 and TRBJ1-5; D ambiguous. Trimming shortened V by 3 bases and J by 1 base, and 4 bases separated the two germline ends. This CDR3 comprises 13 residues. CDR1 MNHEY and CDR2 SMNVEV come from the germline V gene (reference sequence). CDR3 loop: CASSLRSNQPQHF. CDR3 bases: TGTGCCAGCAGTTTGAGAAGCAATCAGCCCCAGCATTTT.

This clone was seen just once. The genes are TRBV14 and TRBJ2-5; no clear D. Germline V gene data show CDR1 as SGHDN and CDR2 as FVKESK. Trimming stripped 2 bases from V and 2 bases from J, with 9 bases between. The CDR3 spans 14 residues. The CDR3 DNA reads as TGTGCCAGCAGCCAAAGGCAGAGACAAGAGACCCAGTACTTC. It specifies CASSQRQRQETQYF.

The J gene is TRBJ2-7, the V gene TRBV19, with TRBD2 matching over 8 bases. The CDR3 runs 15 residues. The germline gives CDR1 LNHDA, CDR2 SQIVND (reference sequence). Trimming at V came to 3 bases and at J to 4 bases, leaving 8 bases not matched to a gene. CDR3 residues: CASSMNKRGLYEQYF. CDR3 DNA sequence: TGTGCCAGTAGTATGAATAAGCGGGGGTTGTACGAGCAGTACTTC.

The sample holds one count of this clone. This chain links TRBV10-3 with TRBJ2-3; the D is unclear. The germline V gene encodes CDR1 ENHRY and CDR2 SYGVKD. V lost 3 bases and J 6 bases, leaving 4 bases between the germline ends. This CDR3 is 11 amino acids long. The CDR3 here is CAISDTDTQYF. The DNA for the CDR3 is TGTGCCATCAGTGACACGGATACGCAGTATTTT.

This clone was detected only a few times. The chain employs TRBV6-5 and TRBJ1-1; maybe TRBD1 (6 bases). This CDR3 is 11 amino acids long. V lost 0 bases to trimming and J lost 10 bases, with 6 bases between them. Germline CDR1 is MNHEY and CDR2 is SVGAGI. For the CDR3, the DNA is TGTGCCAGCAGTTACTCAGGGGGAGCTTTCTTT. Encoded protein: CASSYSGGAFF.

This clone was counted between two and nine times. The chain links TRBV23-1 to TRBJ1-1; 8 bases line up with TRBD1. TRBV23-1 falls under the ORF class, with uncertain function. The CDR3 loop spans 15 amino acids. Unmatched junction bases numbered 2, after V lost 2 bases and J lost 0 bases. The CDR3 protein is CASSQETGVNTEAFF. In DNA form, the CDR3 reads TGCGCCAGCAGTCAAGAGACAGGGGTGAACACTGAAGCTTTCTTT.

The gene calls are TRBV19 and TRBJ2-5; D may be TRBD1 or TRBD2 (7 bases each). Germline CDR1 and CDR2: LNHDA and SQIVND (reference sequence). Trimming stripped 6 bases from V and 2 bases from J, with 13 bases between. The CDR3 contains 14 residues. The CDR3 is CASRERGQQETQYF. The CDR3 DNA reads as TGTGCCAGTAGGGAGCGGGGACAGCAAGAGACCCAGTACTTC.